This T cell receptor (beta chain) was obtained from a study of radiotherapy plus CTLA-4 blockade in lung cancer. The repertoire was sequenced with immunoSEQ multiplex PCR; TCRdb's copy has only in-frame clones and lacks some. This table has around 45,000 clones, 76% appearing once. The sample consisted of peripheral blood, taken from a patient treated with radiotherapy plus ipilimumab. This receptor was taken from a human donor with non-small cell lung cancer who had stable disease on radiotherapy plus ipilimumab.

The DNA for the CDR3 is TGCGCCAGCAGTGAGTCGGTACTTGGGGGAGGGGCTTCTGGGGAGAACACTGAAGCTTTCTTT. It translates to CASSESVLGGGASGENTEAFF. The J gene is TRBJ1-1, the V gene TRBV10-1, with D possibly being TRBD1 (5 bases). Per germline, CDR1 WNHNN and CDR2 SYGVQD (reference sequence). V was pared by 0 bases and J by 1 base, with 27 bases between. This CDR3 spans 21 amino acids.